The sequence of this T cell receptor beta chain was determined in a study of OX40 agonist ivuxolimab in advanced cancers. This CDR3 comprises 15 residues. Germline V gene sequence: CDR1 SGHAT, CDR2 FQNNGV. V shed 1 base, J shed 7 bases, and the junction held 7 bases outside the gene matches. Sequencing used immunoSEQ multiplex PCR; TCRdb keeps in-frame clones, though not all of them. Of just over 60,000 clones listed, around 90% were seen once; the top ten hold around 16%. The chain has TRBV11-2 and TRBJ2-1, with 7 bases aligning to TRBD2. Sample: CD4+ or CD8+ T cells sorted from blood, taken in a trial of the OX40 agonist ivuxolimab. This clonotype was obtained from an adult with an advanced solid tumor such as melanoma, head and neck, liver or kidney cancer. The DNA for the CDR3 is TGTGCCAGCAGCTTAGTTGGCGGGAGTAGTAATGAGCAGTTCTTC. It encodes CASSLVGGSSNEQFF.